The sequence of this TCR beta chain was determined in a study of vaccination and CD4 T cells after COVID-19. In this sample, this clonotype turned up a few times. The target antigen is unknown. Sequenced with the Oncomine TCR Beta short-read assay was DNA taken from cultured CD4+ T cells. TCRdb fed the PCR reads into MiXCR, producing one record per CDR3 protein. The sample has over 11,000 distinct CDR3 sequences; around a fifth are singletons. Noted treatment: approximately 9-day PBMC culture with coronavirus spike peptide pools or control peptides (ViraFEST assay). The CDR3 has 14 residues. Germline V gene sequence: CDR1 MNHNS, CDR2 SASEGT. V was clipped by 1 base and J by 5 bases, with 9 bases between them.

This chain uses TRBV6-1 with TRBJ1-5; weak D call: TRBD1 (5 bases). The sequenced material came from cultured CD4+ T cells from blood. This TCR derives from a human donor with COVID-19. The DNA of the CDR3 is TGTGCCAGCAGTGAAGGACTGGGGGATCAGCCCCAGCATTTT. As protein: CASSEGLGDQPQHF.